A single sample gave rise to the 31 T cell receptor beta chains below, sequenced in a study of cytomegalovirus exposure and HLA in healthy donors. TCRdb's copy holds only in-frame clones and misses some; the assay was immunoSEQ multiplex PCR. The table lists some 90,000 clones, approximately 96% of them singletons. Sequencing was performed on PBMCs. These receptors all come from a man aged 18 to 35 in good health and CMV-seronegative.

This sequence joins TRBV5-1 and TRBJ2-1, with unresolved D. The CDR3 sequence is 15 residues long. V was pared by 5 bases and J by 9 bases, with 21 bases between. Germline V gene lookup returns CDR1 SGHRS and CDR2 YFSETQ. The CDR3, as DNA: TGCGCCAGCAGTAGGCTAACCGTCGGAGAAGGTGAGCAGTTCTTC. This gives the protein CASSRLTVGEGEQFF.

The V call is TRBV1, the J call TRBJ2-5; the tabulated D call, TRBD2, remains unverified against the DNA. TRBV1 is marked as a pseudogene. The CDR3 contains 17 residues. The DNA for the CDR3 is TGCACCAGCAGCCAAGCTGTCCTCCTGGGGGGACGTGAGACCCAGTACTTC. Residues: CTSSQAVLLGGRETQYF.

The chain uses TRBV19 and TRBJ2-4; 7 positions agree with TRBD1. The CDR3 contains 19 residues. The V gene's germline CDR1 is LNHDA and CDR2 SQIVND (reference sequence). Losses at the gene ends were 0 bases for V and 8 bases for J; bases not matched to a gene: 19. The CDR3 spells CASSIDRTGTARRRDIQYF. The CDR3 coding sequence is TGTGCCAGTAGTATAGACCGCACCGGGACAGCTAGACGGAGAGACATTCAGTACTTC.

The rearrangement links TRBV25-1 to TRBJ1-5, with a possible D match to TRBD1 (5 bases). CDR3 size: 12 residues. Germline V CDR1 and CDR2: MGHDK, SYGVNS. Trimming took off 9 bases at V and 4 bases at J, with 10 bases between the two ends. CDR3 bases: TGTGCCAGTAAAAGGGGTAATCAGCCCCAGCATTTT. Translated: CASKRGNQPQHF.

The V gene is TRBV19, the J gene TRBJ2-7; D is perhaps TRBD2 (6 bases). The CDR3 loop spans 15 amino acids. Trimming removed 6 bases from V and 5 bases from J, with 20 bases in between. The germline V gene has CDR1 LNHDA and CDR2 SQIVND (reference sequence). Here the CDR3 reads CASRATGANTHEQYF. DNA for the CDR3: TGTGCCAGTAGAGCTACGGGAGCGAATACCCACGAGCAGTACTTC.

The chain is built from TRBV19 and TRBJ2-1; D possibly corresponds to TRBD1 (5 bases). This CDR3 is built from 15 residues. Germline CDR1 is LNHDA and CDR2 is SQIVND (reference sequence). With 5 bases removed from V and 2 bases from J, the gap between germline ends came to 13 bases. DNA of the CDR3: TGTGCCAGTAGTTTTTGGGGCTTCGCCTACAATGAGCAGTTCTTC. Protein product: CASSFWGFAYNEQFF. The entire variable domain, with the rest obtained from reference TRBV19 and TRBJ2-1, is as follows: DGGITQSPKYLFRKEGQNVTLSCEQNLNHDAMYWYRQDPGQGLRLIYYSQIVNDFQKGDIAEGYSVSREKKESFPLTVTSAQKNPTAFYLCASSFWGFAYNEQFFGPGTRLTVL.

The chain links TRBV20-1 to TRBJ2-7; no definite D call. Germline V gives CDR1 DFQATT, CDR2 SNEGSKA (reference sequence). The CDR3 extends over 11 amino acids. Trimming pared 5 bases from V and 5 bases from J, leaving 10 bases between. The CDR3 nucleotides read TGCAGTGCTCTCCTAGTTGACGAGCAGTACTTC. It encodes CSALLVDEQYF.

V usage is TRBV7-9 and J usage is TRBJ2-1; D is possibly TRBD1 (5 bases). Germline values: CDR1 SEHNR, CDR2 FQNEAQ (reference sequence). The CDR3 length is 13 residues. V lost 1 base and J lost 8, with 9 bases in between. CDR3 DNA sequence: TGTGCCAGCAGCTTAGAGCAGGGCGATGAGCAGTTCTTC. This gives the protein CASSLEQGDEQFF.

The J gene is TRBJ1-1, the V gene TRBV25-1; unclear D gene. V lost 5 bases and J lost 0, with 10 bases in between. The CDR3 has 14 amino acids. The germline CDR1 and CDR2 sequences are MGHDK and SYGVNS. This CDR3 is CASSPSDMNTEAFF. The CDR3 region has the DNA TGTGCCAGCAGTCCTAGCGACATGAACACTGAAGCTTTCTTT.

The chain uses TRBV25-1 and TRBJ2-1; possible D gene TRBD2, 6 bases. V gave up 1 base and J gave up 9 bases, with 13 bases separating them. The CDR3 sequence is 14 residues long. The V gene's germline CDR1 is MGHDK and CDR2 SYGVNS. The CDR3 bases are TGTGCCAGCAGTGAATTTACAAACGGGGGTGAGCAGTTCTTC. Its protein product is CASSEFTNGGEQFF.

The V gene is TRBV19, the J gene TRBJ1-5; a possible D gene is TRBD1 (6 bases). Trimming left V 6 bases short and J 3 bases short, with 15 bases between. Germline V gene data show CDR1 as LNHDA and CDR2 as SQIVND (reference sequence). This CDR3 spans 15 amino acids. For the CDR3, the DNA is TGTGCCAGTAGAATACGGACAGCAAACAATCAGCCCCAGCATTTT. Its protein is CASRIRTANNQPQHF.

This sequence joins TRBV5-6 and TRBJ2-1; TRBD1 agrees at 10 bases. CDR1 SGHDT and CDR2 YYEEEE come from the germline V gene. The CDR3 runs to 15 residues. V lost 4 bases to trimming and J lost 7 bases; unmatched junction nucleotides: 8. The CDR3 is CASSKRQGARNEQFF. CDR3 in DNA: TGTGCCAGCAGCAAACGACAGGGGGCGCGGAATGAGCAGTTCTTC.

This chain joins TRBV27 and TRBJ2-1; D is perhaps TRBD2 (5 bases). V was cut by 7 bases and J by 0 bases, with 13 bases left in between. This CDR3 contains 15 residues. Germline-derived CDR1 and CDR2 are MNHEY and SMNVEV (reference sequence). The DNA of the CDR3 is TGTGCCAGCAAGGGCACGGGAAGCTCCTACAATGAGCAGTTCTTC. The encoded protein is CASKGTGSSYNEQFF.

A single count supports this clone. The chain carries TRBV10-2 and TRBJ1-2, with 8 bases identical to TRBD1. V shed 0 bases and J 5 bases; nucleotides not matched to a gene: 8. CDR3 length: 16 amino acids. Per the germline V gene, CDR1 is WSHSY and CDR2 is SAAADI. CDR3 nucleotides: TGCGCCAGCAGTGAGTCGACTGGGGACAGGCAATATGGCTACACCTTC. It translates to CASSESTGDRQYGYTF.

The rearrangement links TRBV6-5 to TRBJ1-2, with 9 bases that match TRBD1. The germline gives CDR1 MNHEY, CDR2 SVGAGI. V dropped 4 bases and J dropped 8; count of bases not matched to a gene: 14. The CDR3 sequence is 16 residues long. CDR3 in DNA: TGTGCCAGCAGTTCCCCGGGACAGGGCATGGAGGGGGGCTACACCTTC. Translated: CASSSPGQGMEGGYTF.

The chain uses TRBV18 and TRBJ2-2; a weak D match, TRBD2 (5 bases). The CDR3 contains 15 residues. Germline V CDR1 and CDR2: KGHSH, LQKENI. V lost 5 bases and J lost 6, with 16 bases in between. The CDR3 DNA reads as TGTGCCAGCTCATCGGTAACTAGTAGTGCCGGGGAGCTGTTTTTT. This translates into CASSSVTSSAGELFF.

The gene calls are TRBV9 and TRBJ2-3; perhaps TRBD1 as D (6 bases). Germline V gives CDR1 SGDLS, CDR2 YYNGEE. Trimming shortened V by 3 bases and J by 2 bases, and 19 bases separated the two germline ends. The CDR3 has 17 residues. As DNA, the CDR3 is TGTGCCAGCAGCGCCGGGCTACAGGGAACAAACACAGATACGCAGTATTTT. It codes for CASSAGLQGTNTDTQYF.

Here the CDR3 reads CASSLIGQGVINEKLFF. DNA of the CDR3: TGTGCCAGCAGTTTAATCGGGCAGGGGGTAATTAATGAAAAACTGTTTTTT. V and J are TRBV28 and TRBJ1-4; 7 bases are a match to TRBD1. The length of the CDR3 is 17 residues. V lost 2 bases and J lost 4; bases outside the gene matches: 10. Germline V gene sequence: CDR1 MDHEN, CDR2 SYDVKM.

The chain uses TRBV28 and TRBJ2-3; 10 bases line up with TRBD1. CDR3 length: 18 amino acids. Per the germline V gene, CDR1 is MDHEN and CDR2 is SYDVKM. V trimming: 4 bases; J trimming: 2 bases; junction bases outside the gene matches: 12. The CDR3: CASSSGQGTADFTDTQYF. The CDR3 DNA sequence: TGTGCCAGCAGTTCGGGACAGGGGACAGCGGATTTCACAGATACGCAGTATTTT.

This rearrangement joins TRBV29-1 to TRBJ2-7; 12 bases line up with TRBD1. V trimming: 4 bases; J trimming: 0 bases; junction bases outside the gene matches: 10. The CDR3 has 17 residues. Germline-derived CDR1 and CDR2 are SQVTM and ANQGSEA. The CDR3 sequence: CSVGGQGAGLSSYEQYF. CDR3 bases: TGCAGCGTTGGGGGACAGGGGGCGGGATTAAGCTCCTACGAGCAGTACTTC.

The chain recombines TRBV5-5 with TRBJ1-1, with D unclear. Germline V gene lookup returns CDR1 SGHKS and CDR2 YYEKEE (reference sequence). This CDR3 region has 15 residues. Trimming removed 0 bases at V and 1 base at J, with 10 bases between. The CDR3 DNA follows: TGTGCCAGCAGCTTGGGTGGCAGTAAGAACACTGAAGCTTTCTTT. Its protein is CASSLGGSKNTEAFF.

The chain recombines TRBV18 with TRBJ2-1, with 7 bases fitting TRBD1. The CDR3 sequence is 19 residues long. Losses at the gene ends were 2 bases for V and 0 bases for J; bases not matched to a gene: 13. Germline CDR1 reads KGHSH; CDR2 reads LQKENI. As DNA, the CDR3 is TGTGCCAGCTCACCATCCTACAGGGGAAGAAGGGTCTCCTACAATGAGCAGTTCTTC. It yields the protein CASSPSYRGRRVSYNEQFF. Filled out from reference TRBV18 and TRBJ2-1, the complete variable domain reads NAGVMQNPRHLVRRRGQEARLRCSPMKGHSHVYWYRQLPEEGLKFMVYLQKENIIDESGMPKERFSAEFPKEGPSILRIQQVVRGDSAAYFCASSPSYRGRRVSYNEQFFGPGTRLTVL.

The V call is TRBV5-6, the J call TRBJ2-1, with 7 bases identical to TRBD1. This CDR3 region has 14 residues. CDR1 is SGHDT and CDR2 is YYEEEE in the germline V gene. With 4 bases clipped from V and 0 bases from J, the junction kept 1 base outside the gene matches. The CDR3 sequence is CASSPGGSYNEQFF. The CDR3 bases are TGTGCCAGCAGCCCAGGGGGCTCCTACAATGAGCAGTTCTTC.

The rearrangement uses TRBV28 and TRBJ2-7, with 8 bases lining up with TRBD2. The CDR3 runs to 15 residues. Unmatched junction bases numbered 5, after V lost 1 base and J lost 3 bases. Germline assignment: CDR1 MDHEN and CDR2 SYDVKM. The CDR3 is CASSLLSGSSYEQYF. CDR3 DNA: TGTGCCAGCAGTTTATTAAGCGGGAGTAGCTACGAGCAGTACTTC.

This sequence joins TRBV27 and TRBJ1-2; 8 bases align to TRBD1. CDR1 is MNHEY and CDR2 is SMNVEV in the germline V gene (reference sequence). This CDR3 is built from 13 residues. Unmatched junction bases numbered 6, after V lost 4 bases and J lost 8 bases. CDR3 loop: CASSSQGARGYTF. In nucleotides, the CDR3 is TGTGCCAGCAGTTCTCAGGGGGCTCGGGGCTACACCTTC.

The V gene is TRBV7-3, the J gene TRBJ2-7; perhaps TRBD1 as D (6 bases). V dropped 5 bases and J dropped 4 bases, with 15 bases sitting between them. The CDR3 spans 14 residues. Germline CDR1 reads SGHTA; CDR2 reads FQGTGA. The CDR3 protein is CASSPDSRPYEQYF. CDR3 sequence (DNA): TGTGCCAGCAGCCCGGACAGCCGGCCATACGAGCAGTACTTC. The full variable domain, its missing parts supplied by reference TRBV7-3 and TRBJ2-7, is GAGVSQTPSNKVTEKGKYVELRCDPISGHTALYWYRQSLGQGPEFLIYFQGTGAADDSGLPNDRFFAVRPEGSVSTLKIQRTERGDSAVYLCASSPDSRPYEQYFGPGTRLTVT.

CDR3 residues: CSANRGYEQYF. CDR3 DNA: TGCAGTGCTAACAGGGGGTACGAGCAGTACTTC. The chain is built from TRBV20-1 and TRBJ2-7, with TRBD1 matching 8 bases. The J segment lost 4 bases and the V segment lost 4 bases, leaving 0 bases of the junction unmatched. This CDR3 spans 11 amino acids. Germline loops: CDR1 DFQATT, CDR2 SNEGSKA (reference sequence).

The chain is built from TRBV7-6 and TRBJ2-3; 7 bases are shared with TRBD1. V shed 5 bases and J 2 bases; nucleotides not matched to a gene: 4. The CDR3 spans 14 residues. Germline CDR1 SGHVS, CDR2 FNYEAQ. The CDR3, as DNA: TGTGCCAGCAGCCCCGGACAGGTCACAGATACGCAGTATTTT. Its translation: CASSPGQVTDTQYF.

This chain links TRBV6-1 with TRBJ2-5; D perhaps matches TRBD1 (7 bases). CDR1 and CDR2 from the germline V gene are MNHNS and SASEGT. V lost 4 bases and J 5 bases, leaving 14 bases between the germline ends. The CDR3 runs to 14 residues. CDR3 residues: CASSASTGRETQYF. The CDR3 DNA is TGTGCCAGCAGTGCCTCGACAGGGAGGGAGACCCAGTACTTC.

The chain uses TRBV29-1 and TRBJ2-7; 8 bases align to TRBD2. The germline gives CDR1 SQVTM, CDR2 ANQGSEA. CDR3 length: 12 amino acids. J was trimmed by 12 bases and V by 5 bases; bases with no gene match: 12. The CDR3 here is CSVMPSAGEVYF. In DNA form, the CDR3 reads TGCAGCGTTATGCCATCAGCGGGAGAGGTGTACTTC.

The rearrangement joins TRBV18 to TRBJ2-6; D gene ambiguous. This CDR3 has 15 residues. The V and J ends lost 3 bases and 4 bases respectively, with 10 bases between them. Germline CDR1 KGHSH, CDR2 LQKENI. Written as DNA, the CDR3 is TGTGCCAGCTCACCCCTATCCCCCGGGGCCAACGTCCTGACTTTC. Protein product: CASSPLSPGANVLTF.